This T cell receptor (beta chain) is from a study of cytomegalovirus exposure and HLA in healthy donors. Study results and caveats: Sequencing had likely introduced a cluster of highly shared sequence variants as an artifact. The study labeled 150 to 200 TCR beta chains cytomegalovirus-associated. Confirmation was obtained in vitro that a few CMV-associated chains are specific for CMV antigens. Being indistinguishable, some V segments were excluded, TRBV6-2 and TRBV6-3 among them.

It was with 60 Vbeta and 13 Jbeta primers that the PCR ran. Some clones are missing from TCRdb's copy, which holds only in-frame ones; the method was immunoSEQ multiplex PCR. In the table there are 120,000 or so clones, 80% of which are singletons. This CDR3 spans 15 amino acids. Germline loops: CDR1 SGHRS, CDR2 YFSETQ. The V gene lost 0 bases and the J gene lost 6 bases, with 15 bases spanning the gap. Turning to this clone: Antigen unknown.

The sequence was obtained from a male donor in good health and CMV-seronegative. The specimen sequenced was PBMCs. The chain employs TRBV5-1 and TRBJ1-1; a possible D gene is TRBD1 (5 bases). CDR3 coding DNA: TGCGCCAGCAGCTTGGAGGCAGGGCGGCGAGCTGAAGCTTTCTTT. The encoded protein is CASSLEAGRRAEAFF.